Listed below are T cell receptor beta chains from one sample, sequenced in a study of shared T cell receptors in the human thymus. The table came from immunoSEQ multiplex PCR; TCRdb's copy has only in-frame clones and leaves some out. The data contain fewer than 700,000 clones, 70% to 90% of them singletons. The same sample was also used in a study of human thymus T cells.

Sample: thymocytes. These receptors were obtained from a boy younger than two with a congenital heart defect. The CDR3 runs from the conserved cysteine through the conserved F or W. Fields, in order: V gene, CDR3 protein.

>TRBV5-4
CASSLSSDGYTF
>TRBV12-1
CASSGTGGPSYEQYF
>TRBV7-6
CASSQAPGQGNQPQHF
>TRBV23-1
CASSQRQGEQYF
>TRBV9
CASSVSPGQGSSEEKLFF
>TRBV27
CASSLGAAETQYF
>TRBV7-3
CASSLIGRAVETQYF
>TRBV10-3
CAIKPLGAGEYEQYF
>TRBV19
CASSISPRGRDGKLFF
>TRBV27
CASSPWTSGHYEQYF
>TRBV15
CATSREGGSNGYTF
>TRBV6-6
CASSYFLFSEAFF
>TRBV6-1
CASTEILDRWTGALTEAFF
>TRBV5-1
CASSLGARLPGGGTDTQYF
>TRBV15
CATSRSLAGAQETQYF
>TRBV4-1
CASSQLSGVVSAPHEQYF
>TRBV7-6
CASSLGAPATSGRVSNNEQFF
>TRBV15
CATSRVGAYAYEQYF
>TRBV2
CASRMTQAGEAFF